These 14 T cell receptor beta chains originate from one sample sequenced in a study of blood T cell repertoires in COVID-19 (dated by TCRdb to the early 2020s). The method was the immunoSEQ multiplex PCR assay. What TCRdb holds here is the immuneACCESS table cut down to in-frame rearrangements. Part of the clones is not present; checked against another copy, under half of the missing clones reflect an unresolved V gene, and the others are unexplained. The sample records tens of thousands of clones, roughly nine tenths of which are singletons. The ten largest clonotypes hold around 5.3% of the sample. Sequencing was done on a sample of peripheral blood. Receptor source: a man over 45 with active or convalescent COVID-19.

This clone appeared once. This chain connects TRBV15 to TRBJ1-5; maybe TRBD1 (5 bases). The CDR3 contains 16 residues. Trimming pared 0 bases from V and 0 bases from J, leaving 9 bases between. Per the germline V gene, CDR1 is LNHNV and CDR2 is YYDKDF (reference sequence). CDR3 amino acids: CATSRDRGLSNQPQHF. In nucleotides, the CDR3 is TGTGCCACCAGCAGAGATCGGGGACTTAGCAATCAGCCCCAGCATTTT.

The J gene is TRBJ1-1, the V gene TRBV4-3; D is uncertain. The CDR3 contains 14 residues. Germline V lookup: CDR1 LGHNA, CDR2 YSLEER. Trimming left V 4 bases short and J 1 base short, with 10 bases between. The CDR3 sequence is CASSLGVGNTEAFF. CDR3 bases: TGCGCCAGCAGCCTCGGGGTGGGGAACACTGAAGCTTTCTTT.

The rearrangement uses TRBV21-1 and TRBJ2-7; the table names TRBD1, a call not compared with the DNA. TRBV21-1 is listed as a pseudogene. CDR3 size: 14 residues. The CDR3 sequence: CASSKRTGRYEQYV. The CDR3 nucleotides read TGTGCCAGCAGCAAAAGGACAGGCCGATACGAGCAGTACGTC.

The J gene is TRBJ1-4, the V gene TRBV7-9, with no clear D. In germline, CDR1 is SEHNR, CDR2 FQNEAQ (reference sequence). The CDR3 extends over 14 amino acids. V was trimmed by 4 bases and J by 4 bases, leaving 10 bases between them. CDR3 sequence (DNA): TGTGCCAGCAGCTCTTCCCGCGTTAATGAAAAACTGTTTTTT. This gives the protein CASSSSRVNEKLFF.

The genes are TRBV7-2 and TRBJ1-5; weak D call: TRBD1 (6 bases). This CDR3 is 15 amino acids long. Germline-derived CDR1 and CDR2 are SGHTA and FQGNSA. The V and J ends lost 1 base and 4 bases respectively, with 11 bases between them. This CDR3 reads CASSLVRGSNQPQHF. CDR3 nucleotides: TGTGCCAGCAGCTTAGTCAGGGGTTCAAATCAGCCCCAGCATTTT.

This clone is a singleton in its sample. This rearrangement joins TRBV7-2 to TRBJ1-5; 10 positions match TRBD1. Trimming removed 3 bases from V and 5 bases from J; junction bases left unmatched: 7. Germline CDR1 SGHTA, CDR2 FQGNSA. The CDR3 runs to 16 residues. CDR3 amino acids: CASSFSGTGVYQPQHF. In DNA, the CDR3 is TGTGCCAGCAGCTTCTCTGGGACAGGGGTCTATCAGCCCCAGCATTTT.

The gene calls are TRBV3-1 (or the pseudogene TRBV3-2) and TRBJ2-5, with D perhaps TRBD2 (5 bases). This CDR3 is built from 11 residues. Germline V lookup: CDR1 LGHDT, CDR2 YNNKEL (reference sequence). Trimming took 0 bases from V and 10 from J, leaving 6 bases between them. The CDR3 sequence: CASSQELGQYF. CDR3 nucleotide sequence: TGTGCCAGCAGCCAAGAACTAGGCCAGTACTTC.

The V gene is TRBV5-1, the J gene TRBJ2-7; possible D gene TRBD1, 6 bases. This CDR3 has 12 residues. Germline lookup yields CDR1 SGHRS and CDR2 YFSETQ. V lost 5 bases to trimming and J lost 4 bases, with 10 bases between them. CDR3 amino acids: CASSSQGYEQYF. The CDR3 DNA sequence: TGCGCCAGCAGTTCGCAGGGGTACGAGCAGTACTTC. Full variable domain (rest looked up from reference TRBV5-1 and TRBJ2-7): KAGVTQTPRYLIKTRGQQVTLSCSPISGHRSVSWYQQTPGQGLQFLFEYFSETQRNKGNFPGRFSGRQFSNSRSEMNVSTLELGDSALYLCASSSQGYEQYFGPGTRLTVT.

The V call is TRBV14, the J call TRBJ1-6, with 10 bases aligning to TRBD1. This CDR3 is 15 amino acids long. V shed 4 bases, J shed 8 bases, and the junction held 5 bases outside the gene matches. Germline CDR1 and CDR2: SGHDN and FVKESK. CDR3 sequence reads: CASSPPGQGYSPLHF. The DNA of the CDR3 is TGTGCCAGCAGCCCGCCGGGACAGGGGTATTCACCCCTCCACTTT. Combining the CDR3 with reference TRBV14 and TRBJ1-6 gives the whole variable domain EAGVTQFPSHSVIEKGQTVTLRCDPISGHDNLYWYRRVMGKEIKFLLHFVKESKQDESGMPNNRFLAERTGGTYSTLKVQPAELEDSGVYFCASSPPGQGYSPLHFGNGTRLTVT.

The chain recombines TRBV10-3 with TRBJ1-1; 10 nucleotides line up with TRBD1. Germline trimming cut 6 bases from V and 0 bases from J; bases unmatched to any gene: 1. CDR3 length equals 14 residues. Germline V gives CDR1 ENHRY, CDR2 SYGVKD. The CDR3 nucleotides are TGTGCCATCAGGGGACAGGGGATGAACACTGAAGCTTTCTTT. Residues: CAIRGQGMNTEAFF.

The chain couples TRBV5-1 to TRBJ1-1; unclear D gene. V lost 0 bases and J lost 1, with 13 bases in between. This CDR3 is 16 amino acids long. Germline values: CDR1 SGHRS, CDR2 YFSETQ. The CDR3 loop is CASSLARGTKNTEAFF. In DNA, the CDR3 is TGCGCCAGCAGCTTGGCGCGGGGAACTAAGAACACTGAAGCTTTCTTT.

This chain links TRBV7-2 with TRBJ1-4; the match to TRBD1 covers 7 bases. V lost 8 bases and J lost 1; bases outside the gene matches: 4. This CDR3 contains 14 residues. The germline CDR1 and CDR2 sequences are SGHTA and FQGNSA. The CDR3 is CASQPGGTNEKLFF. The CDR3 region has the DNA TGTGCCAGCCAGCCAGGGGGAACTAATGAAAAACTGTTTTTT. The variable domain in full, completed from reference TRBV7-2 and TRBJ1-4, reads GAGVSQSPSNKVTEKGKDVELRCDPISGHTALYWYRQSLGQGLEFLIYFQGNSAPDKSGLPSDRFSAERTGGSVSTLTIQRTQQEDSAVYLCASQPGGTNEKLFFGSGTQLSVL.

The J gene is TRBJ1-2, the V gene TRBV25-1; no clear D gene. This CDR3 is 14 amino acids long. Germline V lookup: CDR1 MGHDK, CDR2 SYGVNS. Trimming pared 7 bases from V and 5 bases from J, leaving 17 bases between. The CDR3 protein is CASKRGGHPYGYTF. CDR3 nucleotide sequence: TGTGCCAGCAAGCGAGGAGGGCACCCGTATGGCTACACCTTC.

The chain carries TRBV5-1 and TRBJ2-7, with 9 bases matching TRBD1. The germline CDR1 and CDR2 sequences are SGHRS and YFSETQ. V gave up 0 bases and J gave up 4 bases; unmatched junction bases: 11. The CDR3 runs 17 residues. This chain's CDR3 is CASSLAPPGTGSYEQYF. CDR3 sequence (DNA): TGCGCCAGCAGCTTGGCACCCCCCGGGACAGGGTCTTACGAGCAGTACTTC.